The source of this T cell receptor beta chain is a study of T cells after yellow fever vaccination. The V end lost 6 bases, the J end lost 4 bases, and 14 bases lay between the germline ends. The CDR3 consists of 14 residues. This clonotype was seen a handful of times. TCRdb reprocessed the 5' RACE reads via MiXCR and lists one record per CDR3 protein. This table holds some 500,000 distinct CDR3 sequences, approximately 12% found once. This receptor was taken from a man aged 25-45 years who received the YFV17D yellow fever vaccine. This material consisted of PBMCs, taken on the day of the yellow fever booster vaccination. This chain connects TRBV12-3 or TRBV12-4 to TRBJ2-3; perhaps TRBD2 as D (5 bases). In DNA form, the CDR3 reads TGTGCCAGCAGATACGGTGGAGGTGCAGATACGCAGTATTTT. Translating gives CASRYGGGADTQYF.